This is a list of T cell receptor beta chains from one sample in a study of blood T cell repertoires in COVID-19. Assay used: immunoSEQ multiplex PCR; TCRdb lists only in-frame clones, some missing. Of 150,000 to 200,000 clones listed, 86% were seen once; the top ten hold roughly 8.2%. The specimen was peripheral blood. The receptors originated from a man between 60 and 75 years old with acute or convalescent COVID-19. The conserved cysteine and the conserved F or W are not part of the CDR3 here.

V gene	CDR3 protein
TRBV5-1	ASSLVQGPPRGGNTIY
TRBV4-1	ASSQEGLAGGNTGELF
TRBV2	ASRRAGSNEKLF
TRBV6-5	ASRSKGARAGELF
TRBV30	AWAGQNQPQH
TRBV4-1	ASSQPGRAQETQY
TRBV5-1	ASSIQGNQPQH
TRBV7-9	ASSSLFEAIY
TRBV27	ASSPLTGQGPRWALH
TRBV5-1	ASSPWTGSEDTQY
TRBV15	ATSMLPSGTGTYEQY
TRBV4-1	ASSQDPSGTGFSYEQY
TRBV28	ASSPPDSMNTEAF
TRBV28	ASSRRGITYEQY
TRBV29-1	SAGQGARGTEAF
TRBV28	ASRRTGGHSPLH
TRBV10-2	ASSEGAWETQY
TRBV28	ASTESNPRQRTDTQY
TRBV7-9	ASSLRRAQSTDTQY
TRBV6-5	ASSYRDTRFNEKLF
TRBV3-1/TRBV3-2	ASSQWDRLINYGYT
TRBV5-1	ASSLTGGPSEQY
TRBV28	ASSAKGQGNEKLF
TRBV24-1	ATSGNYGYT
TRBV5-4	ASSPGTSGSFSGELF
TRBV29-1	SVVAGSTDTQY
TRBV2	ASSGTSVSTDTQY
TRBV28	ASTLQQGYGYT
TRBV28	ASSLIPSGSRNEQF
TRBV19	ASSIPSRDGYT
TRBV6-1	ASSEQGAGELF
TRBV18	ASCSSSREETQY
TRBV24-1	ATSEKQGHRETQY
TRBV28	ASSRDRGSNYGYT
TRBV12-5	ASGLAGHTEAF
TRBV5-1	ASSSGLAGVGDTQY
TRBV28	ASSPPGAGTDQPQH
TRBV6-1	ASSEIGTGELF
TRBV28	ASSRNRPSSYEQY
TRBV5-5	ASSFYGQGASYETNYGYT
TRBV2	ASRIHRDSMNTEAF
TRBV14	ASSQEVAGVKYNEQF
TRBV11-1	ASSLLGGDSYEQY
TRBV5-1	ASSLGTGDSPLH
TRBV29-1	SVATVGNEQF
TRBV7-3	ASSLTLIGAGSGGNEQF
TRBV6-5	ASRGQTLGYGYT
TRBV5-1	ASSLDDSYSPLH
TRBV6-4	ASSDSGGAGANVLT
TRBV29-1	SVEQASNTEAF
TRBV3-1/TRBV3-2	ASSALAGGPGNEQF
TRBV13	ASSYGQGGLGGELF
TRBV28	ASSSLSFATNEKLF
TRBV5-1	ASSTLAGETDTQY